This paragraph covers one T cell receptor beta chain sequence. The CDR3 runs 14 residues. Germline CDR1 and CDR2: SGHRS and YFSETQ. Trimming took 7 bases from V and 6 from J, leaving 19 bases between them. The data were produced by immunoSEQ multiplex PCR, yet TCRdb's version contains in-frame clones alone and is incomplete. The table includes 25,000 to 30,000 clones, around 92% detected once. The time point denotes: new active TB diagnosis, blood taken before or within 7 days of starting treatment. This entry belongs to a study of T cells in tuberculosis. About the research overall: Sequenced TCRs come from CD1B-GMM tetramer-binding T cells. This South African cohort compared adolescents with or without latent tuberculosis against adults with active tuberculosis.

This clonotype was sampled from an adult with tuberculosis. The sequences come from PBMCs, collected at tuberculosis diagnosis. V and J are TRBV5-1 and TRBJ1-1; the D gene is possibly TRBD1 (6 bases). The CDR3 sequence: CASGLPGEGAEAFF. The CDR3 DNA follows: TGCGCCAGCGGATTACCCGGAGAGGGGGCTGAAGCTTTCTTT.